This is a list of T cell receptor beta chains from one sample in a study of T cell responses to AZD1222 COVID-19 vaccine. The data were produced by immunoSEQ multiplex PCR, yet TCRdb's version contains in-frame clones alone and is incomplete. Here the sample spans about 180,000 clones, roughly 88% being singletons. This sample comprised peripheral blood, obtained on day 0 of AZD1222 vaccination. These receptors all stem from an adult in good health. The CDR3 runs from the conserved cysteine through the conserved F or W. D genes are given only for firm matches. Size values are once, few and many counts, or a class for expanded clones, and some rows have none.

D gene,clone size,J gene,V gene,CDR3 DNA,CDR3 protein
TRBD1,.,TRBJ1-1,TRBV15,TGTGCCACCAGCAGAACGGGACAGGGTAGCACTGAAGCTTTCTTT,CATSRTGQGSTEAFF
.,.,TRBJ2-7,TRBV5-6,TGTGCCAGCAGCCCACGGTCCCGGGACGAGCAGTACTTC,CASSPRSRDEQYF
TRBD2,.,TRBJ2-7,TRBV7-9,TGTGCCAGCACCCGTTCTAGCGGGAGTACCGACGAGCAGTACTTC,CASTRSSGSTDEQYF
.,once,TRBJ1-5,TRBV9,TGTGCCAGCAGCGTAGGAGGGACAAGCAATCAGCCCCAGCATTTT,CASSVGGTSNQPQHF
.,.,TRBJ1-1,TRBV5-1,TGCGCCAGCAAACAAGGTTTAAACACTGAAGCTTTCTTT,CASKQGLNTEAFF
TRBD2,few,TRBJ2-3,TRBV29-1,TGCAGCTCGACCGAGGTAGCGGGAGGGCCGACCTATATTCCAGATACGCAGTATTTT,CSSTEVAGGPTYIPDTQYF
TRBD1,.,TRBJ2-7,TRBV7-2,TGTGCCAGCAACGACAGGGGAGCCTACGAGCAGTACTTC,CASNDRGAYEQYF
.,.,TRBJ1-1,TRBV27,TGTGCCAGCAGTAGGTTGATCGACACTGAAGCTTTCTTT,CASSRLIDTEAFF
.,.,TRBJ1-2,TRBV6-5,TGTGCCAGCAGTTACTCGAGGGAAGCTAACTATGGCTACACCTTC,CASSYSREANYGYTF
TRBD1,once,TRBJ1-6,TRBV5-5,TGTGCCAGCAGCAGGGACAGGGGGACGAATTCACCCCTCCACTTT,CASSRDRGTNSPLHF
TRBD2,.,TRBJ2-3,TRBV14,TGTGCCAGCAGCCAAGGACTAGCGGGGTTCACAGATACGCAGTATTTT,CASSQGLAGFTDTQYF
.,.,TRBJ1-2,TRBV6-2/TRBV6-3,TGTGCCAGCAGTTACGCAAGGGGATCTGGCTACACCTTC,CASSYARGSGYTF
TRBD2,.,TRBJ2-5,TRBV7-8,TGTGCCAGCACCCGACGGCTAGCGGGAGGTGAAGAGACCCAGTACTTC,CASTRRLAGGEETQYF
.,.,TRBJ1-6,TRBV30,TGTGCCTGGAGTGCGCAACGGGAGGCTCTCCACTTT,CAWSAQREALHF
.,.,TRBJ1-2,TRBV5-1,TGCGCCAGCAGCTTAAAGAACTATGGCTACACCTTC,CASSLKNYGYTF
.,.,TRBJ1-3,TRBV9,TGTGCCAGCAGCGTAGCTACTGGAGGGTCTGCGAACACCATATATTTT,CASSVATGGSANTIYF